A selection of T cell receptor beta chains follows, all from one sample in a study of CD8+ T cells in alopecia areata. The method was immunoSEQ multiplex PCR; TCRdb's version includes in-frame clones alone and lacks a portion of them. The data contain fewer than 250,000 clones, roughly 44% of them seen just once; the ten biggest clones take up around 2.5%. This specimen consisted of CD4+ T cells sorted from blood, obtained between weeks 36 and 40, from a patient treated with tofacitinib. These receptors all stem from a human donor with alopecia areata. The CDR3 runs from the conserved cysteine through the conserved F or W. D genes are given only for firm matches. Not every row has a clone size; where given, it reads once, few, many or a size class.

V gene: TRBV11-2; clone size: .; D gene: .; J gene: TRBJ2-3; CDR3 protein: CASSPGTTDTQYF; CDR3 DNA: TGTGCCAGCAGCCCAGGGACAACAGATACGCAGTATTTT
V gene: TRBV15; clone size: .; D gene: .; J gene: TRBJ2-5; CDR3 protein: CATSRDLAGQETQYF; CDR3 DNA: TGTGCCACCAGCAGAGATTTGGCGGGACAAGAGACCCAGTACTTC
V gene: TRBV6-6; clone size: .; D gene: .; J gene: TRBJ2-5; CDR3 protein: CASSDPGPRVQTQYF; CDR3 DNA: TGTGCCAGCAGTGACCCGGGACCCAGGGTACAGACCCAGTACTTC
V gene: TRBV6-1; clone size: .; D gene: .; J gene: TRBJ2-4; CDR3 protein: CAAQRVEAKNIQYF; CDR3 DNA: TGTGCCGCCCAACGGGTGGAGGCCAAAAACATTCAGTACTTC
V gene: TRBV10-3; clone size: .; D gene: TRBD1; J gene: TRBJ1-1; CDR3 protein: CAIRLTGTNTEAFF; CDR3 DNA: TGTGCCATCAGGTTGACAGGGACGAACACTGAAGCTTTCTTT
V gene: TRBV7-2; clone size: once; D gene: TRBD1; J gene: TRBJ1-5; CDR3 protein: CASSPHPTGTNQPQHF; CDR3 DNA: TGTGCCAGCAGCCCTCATCCGACAGGGACCAATCAGCCCCAGCATTTT
V gene: TRBV7-2; clone size: .; D gene: TRBD1; J gene: TRBJ2-5; CDR3 protein: CASSLGMTGYGETQYF; CDR3 DNA: TGTGCCAGCAGCTTAGGGATGACAGGGTATGGAGAGACCCAGTACTTC
V gene: TRBV4-3; clone size: .; D gene: .; J gene: TRBJ2-1; CDR3 protein: CASSRLGEAPYNEQFF; CDR3 DNA: TGCGCCAGCAGCCGTTTGGGGGAGGCCCCTTACAATGAGCAGTTCTTC
V gene: TRBV11-2; clone size: .; D gene: .; J gene: TRBJ1-2; CDR3 protein: CASSLARDYGYTF; CDR3 DNA: TGTGCCAGCAGCTTAGCCAGGGACTATGGCTACACCTTC
V gene: TRBV15; clone size: once; D gene: TRBD2; J gene: TRBJ2-7; CDR3 protein: CATSRDASGYYEQYF; CDR3 DNA: TGTGCCACCAGCAGAGATGCTAGCGGGTACTACGAGCAGTACTTC
V gene: TRBV29-1; clone size: .; D gene: TRBD1; J gene: TRBJ1-1; CDR3 protein: CSVERAGTENTEAFF; CDR3 DNA: TGCAGCGTTGAACGAGCCGGGACAGAGAACACTGAAGCTTTCTTT
V gene: TRBV28; clone size: .; D gene: .; J gene: TRBJ1-2; CDR3 protein: CASSVRMNYGYTF; CDR3 DNA: TGTGCCAGCAGTGTAAGGATGAACTATGGCTACACCTTC
V gene: TRBV15; clone size: .; D gene: TRBD1; J gene: TRBJ2-3; CDR3 protein: CATSAGQGSTDTQYF; CDR3 DNA: TGTGCCACCAGCGCCGGACAGGGTAGCACAGATACGCAGTATTTT
V gene: TRBV30; clone size: .; D gene: .; J gene: TRBJ2-7; CDR3 protein: CAWSSGHIYEQYF; CDR3 DNA: TGTGCCTGGAGTTCGGGACACATCTACGAGCAGTACTTC
V gene: TRBV6-5; clone size: .; D gene: TRBD1; J gene: TRBJ2-5; CDR3 protein: CASSGTVETQYF; CDR3 DNA: TGTGCCAGCAGTGGGACAGTAGAGACCCAGTACTTC
V gene: TRBV15; clone size: few; D gene: .; J gene: TRBJ2-5; CDR3 protein: CATSREWRTAGQETQYF; CDR3 DNA: TGTGCCACCAGCAGAGAATGGAGGACAGCGGGGCAAGAGACCCAGTACTTC
V gene: TRBV25-1; clone size: once; D gene: .; J gene: TRBJ1-1; CDR3 protein: CASSEKGRENTEAFF; CDR3 DNA: TGTGCCAGCAGTGAAAAGGGACGGGAGAACACTGAAGCTTTCTTT
V gene: TRBV7-2; clone size: .; D gene: TRBD2; J gene: TRBJ2-2; CDR3 protein: CASSLAPRLAANTGELFF; CDR3 DNA: TGTGCCAGCAGCTTAGCACCCAGACTAGCGGCAAACACCGGGGAGCTGTTTTTT
V gene: TRBV6-4; clone size: .; D gene: TRBD2; J gene: TRBJ2-5; CDR3 protein: CAEGRATQYF; CDR3 DNA: TGTGCCGAGGGGAGGGCGACCCAGTACTTC
V gene: TRBV5-1; clone size: .; D gene: .; J gene: TRBJ1-1; CDR3 protein: CASSWDTQNTEAFF; CDR3 DNA: TGCGCCAGCAGCTGGGACACCCAGAACACTGAAGCTTTCTTT
V gene: TRBV9; clone size: .; D gene: .; J gene: TRBJ2-2; CDR3 protein: CASSPGPGELFF; CDR3 DNA: TGTGCCAGCAGCCCCGGCCCCGGGGAGCTGTTTTTT
V gene: TRBV2; clone size: few; D gene: TRBD2; J gene: TRBJ2-1; CDR3 protein: CASSEVAGVGEQFF; CDR3 DNA: TGTGCCAGCAGTGAGGTAGCGGGAGTCGGTGAGCAGTTCTTC
V gene: TRBV23-1; clone size: .; D gene: .; J gene: TRBJ2-5; CDR3 protein: CASSGGDFQYF; CDR3 DNA: TGCGCCAGCAGTGGAGGTGATTTCCAGTACTTC
V gene: TRBV29-1; clone size: few; D gene: TRBD1; J gene: TRBJ1-1; CDR3 protein: CSVEVAGGTEAFF; CDR3 DNA: TGCAGCGTTGAGGTCGCAGGGGGCACTGAAGCTTTCTTT
V gene: TRBV30; clone size: few; D gene: TRBD2; J gene: TRBJ2-7; CDR3 protein: CAWSVTLAGLSYEQYF; CDR3 DNA: TGTGCCTGGAGTGTAACGCTAGCGGGCCTTTCCTACGAGCAGTACTTC
V gene: TRBV19; clone size: few; D gene: .; J gene: TRBJ2-1; CDR3 protein: CASSISGEGAYNEQFF; CDR3 DNA: TGTGCCAGTAGTATTTCGGGGGAGGGGGCCTACAATGAGCAGTTCTTC
V gene: TRBV6-5; clone size: .; D gene: TRBD1; J gene: TRBJ2-7; CDR3 protein: CASFGQGVYEQYF; CDR3 DNA: TGTGCCAGCTTCGGACAGGGAGTCTACGAGCAGTACTTC
V gene: TRBV7-2; clone size: .; D gene: .; J gene: TRBJ2-2; CDR3 protein: CASSLDPGRPVTGELFF; CDR3 DNA: TGTGCCAGCAGCTTAGACCCTGGCCGGCCGGTCACCGGGGAGCTGTTTTTT
V gene: TRBV29-1; clone size: .; D gene: TRBD1; J gene: TRBJ1-1; CDR3 protein: CSARTGRAEAFF; CDR3 DNA: TGCAGCGCACGGACAGGGAGGGCTGAAGCTTTCTTT
V gene: TRBV30; clone size: .; D gene: .; J gene: TRBJ2-1; CDR3 protein: CAQMGVNEQFF; CDR3 DNA: TGTGCCCAGATGGGGGTGAATGAGCAGTTCTTC
V gene: TRBV10-3; clone size: .; D gene: .; J gene: TRBJ2-1; CDR3 protein: CAISELGSSYNEQFF; CDR3 DNA: TGTGCCATCAGTGAGTTAGGGAGCTCCTACAATGAGCAGTTCTTC
V gene: TRBV7-2; clone size: .; D gene: .; J gene: TRBJ1-5; CDR3 protein: CASSIGGRRHF; CDR3 DNA: TGTGCCAGCAGTATCGGGGGACGGCGGCATTTT